The rows below give T cell receptor beta chains drawn from one sample of a study of control samples from healthy donors and cancer patients. Clones were read by immunoSEQ multiplex PCR, and TCRdb kept only the in-frame ones, dropping some. The sample holds 100,000 to 120,000 clones, about four fifths seen once. Input material: blood. The receptors come from a woman between 50 and 59 years old in good health. Both conserved end residues are part of each CDR3. The D gene is left open where the match is weak. Clone size appears in some rows only: once, few, many, or a class for an expanded clone.

J | D | size | V | DNA | CDR3
TRBJ1-1 | NA | NA | TRBV19 | TGTGCCAGTAGTATGGCCACTGAAGCTTTCTTT | CASSMATEAFF
TRBJ1-1 | TRBD1 | NA | TRBV11-3 | TGTGCCAGCAGCTTAGGTCAGGGGGTAAACACTGAAGCTTTCTTT | CASSLGQGVNTEAFF
TRBJ2-1 | TRBD1 | NA | TRBV5-4 | TGTGCCAGCAGCTCCGGGACAGGGGGGTGGAGTGAGCAGTTCTTC | CASSSGTGGWSEQFF
TRBJ1-1 | NA | NA | TRBV19 | TGTGCCAGTAGTGACAGACGCAACACTGAAGCTTTCTTT | CASSDRRNTEAFF
TRBJ2-7 | NA | NA | TRBV5-1 | TGCGCCAGCAGCCCCGACAGATACGAGCAGTACTTC | CASSPDRYEQYF
TRBJ1-6 | NA | NA | TRBV7-2 | TGTGCCAGCAGCTTTAACAGGGTCGAGAATTCACCCCTCCACTTT | CASSFNRVENSPLHF
TRBJ2-1 | TRBD2 | NA | TRBV9 | TGTGCCAGCAGCGAAACTAGCGGAGCTTACAATGAGCAGTTCTTC | CASSETSGAYNEQFF
TRBJ1-5 | TRBD1 | NA | TRBV6-5 | TGTGCCAGCAGTAAACCGGGACAGTCTTATCAGCCCCAGCATTTT | CASSKPGQSYQPQHF
TRBJ2-5 | TRBD1 | NA | TRBV7-9 | TGTGCCAGCAGCTTTGGGACAGGGGAGACCCAGTACTTC | CASSFGTGETQYF
TRBJ2-7 | TRBD2 | NA | TRBV7-2 | TGTGCCAGCAGCTCTCCAGCGGGGAATTCCTACGAGCAGTACTTC | CASSSPAGNSYEQYF
TRBJ2-1 | TRBD2 | NA | TRBV11-3 | TGTGCCAGCAGCCCCCGGACTAGCGGGCGTACCTACAATGAGCAGTTCTTC | CASSPRTSGRTYNEQFF
TRBJ2-7 | TRBD2 | NA | TRBV28 | TGTGCCAGCAAACTAGCGGGCGGACGATTTAGGTCCTACGAGCAGTACTTC | CASKLAGGRFRSYEQYF
TRBJ2-3 | TRBD2 | NA | TRBV4-2 | TGTGCCAGCAGCCCACGGGTAGCGGGAGGAGATACGCAGTATTTT | CASSPRVAGGDTQYF
TRBJ2-2 | TRBD2 | NA | TRBV5-1 | TGCGCCAGCAGCTCTCAAGGGACTAGCGGTAGATCGAACACCGGGGAGCTGTTTTTT | CASSSQGTSGRSNTGELFF
TRBJ2-7 | TRBD1 | NA | TRBV6-5 | TGTGCCAGCAGTGACTCAGGGGGCCACGAGCAGTACTTC | CASSDSGGHEQYF
TRBJ2-2 | TRBD1 | NA | TRBV5-6 | TGTGCCAGCAGCTTTCCAACCGGGACAGGGGGATCCGGGGAGCTGTTTTTT | CASSFPTGTGGSGELFF
TRBJ1-2 | NA | NA | TRBV30 | TGTGCCTGGAGGGACGGGAATAACTATGGCTACACCTTC | CAWRDGNNYGYTF
TRBJ1-5 | TRBD1 | NA | TRBV12-5 | TGTGCTAGTGCCACCTCCCGGACAGGGTATGGTCAGCCCCAGCATTTT | CASATSRTGYGQPQHF
TRBJ1-1 | NA | NA | TRBV5-5 | TGTGCCAGCAGCTTACAGCAGAACACTGAAGCTTTCTTT | CASSLQQNTEAFF
TRBJ2-7 | TRBD1 | NA | TRBV5-1 | TGCGCCAGCGGCGCGACAGGGTTAAGCTCCTACGAGCAGTACTTC | CASGATGLSSYEQYF
TRBJ2-5 | TRBD2 | NA | TRBV30 | TGTGCCTGGAGTCCGGGACTAGCGGGTGGACAAGAGACCCAGTACTTC | CAWSPGLAGGQETQYF
TRBJ2-1 | NA | many | TRBV20-1 | TGCAGTGCTAGTGGGGCCGGGGCTAGCGTGTACAATGAGCAGTTCTTC | CSASGAGASVYNEQFF
TRBJ1-5 | NA | NA | TRBV2 | TGTGCCAGCACCTCTCCGGGGCAGCCCCAGCATTTT | CASTSPGQPQHF
TRBJ2-7 | NA | NA | TRBV28 | TGTGCCAGCAGTCCCCCTCAAGGCTACGAGCAGTACTTC | CASSPPQGYEQYF
TRBJ1-2 | NA | NA | TRBV20-1 | TGCAGTGCTAGTTTAGGGTCGAATGGCTACACCTTC | CSASLGSNGYTF
TRBJ2-5 | NA | NA | TRBV19 | TGTGCCAGTAGTATAAGAGGGTTAACAAACCGGGAGACCCAGTACTTC | CASSIRGLTNRETQYF
TRBJ2-3 | TRBD2 | NA | TRBV7-3 | TGTGCCAGCAGCAAAAGGTCCTTAGCGGGAGGGCCTGTAGATACGCAGTATTTT | CASSKRSLAGGPVDTQYF
TRBJ2-5 | TRBD1 | NA | TRBV11-2 | TGTGCCAGCAGCTTAGGTTCCGGGACAGGGGGCTTTCGGGAGACCCAGTACTTC | CASSLGSGTGGFRETQYF
TRBJ2-4 | NA | NA | TRBV6-6 | TGTGCCAGCGGGCCCCCACAGGTGACCAAAAACATTCAGTACTTC | CASGPPQVTKNIQYF
TRBJ1-1 | NA | NA | TRBV7-8 | TGTGCCAGCAGCTTAGGGGGACACCCTGAAGCTTTCTTT | CASSLGGHPEAFF
TRBJ1-2 | NA | NA | TRBV5-4 | TGTGCCAGCAGCTTGGACCCCGGGGGTAGCTATGGCTACACCTTC | CASSLDPGGSYGYTF
TRBJ1-2 | NA | few | TRBV24-1 | TGTGCCACCAGTGATGACAACTATGGCTACACCTTC | CATSDDNYGYTF
TRBJ2-3 | TRBD2 | NA | TRBV29-1 | TGCAGCGTATCCGGGACTAGCGATGTCGGCACAGATACGCAGTATTTT | CSVSGTSDVGTDTQYF
TRBJ1-1 | NA | NA | TRBV6-5 | TGTGCCAGCAGTTACTCGTTCGGTTCGAACACTGAAGCTTTCTTT | CASSYSFGSNTEAFF
TRBJ1-1 | TRBD1 | NA | TRBV29-1 | TGCAGCGGTGGACAGGGGGACACTGAAGCTTTCTTT | CSGGQGDTEAFF
TRBJ2-5 | NA | NA | TRBV7-2 | TGTGCCAGCAGCCCGCAGGTAGGGTCAGAGACCCAGTACTTC | CASSPQVGSETQYF
TRBJ2-7 | NA | NA | TRBV15 | TGTGCCACCAGCAGAGGCGGGACAGCGGTTCCCTACGAGCAGTACTTC | CATSRGGTAVPYEQYF
TRBJ1-3 | NA | NA | TRBV5-1 | TGCGCCAGCAGCTTGGGCACAGGGATCTCTGGAAACACCATATATTTT | CASSLGTGISGNTIYF
TRBJ2-3 | TRBD2 | NA | TRBV7-2 | TGTGCCAGCAGCGGCCGACTAGCGGGGATCGGAGATACGCAGTATTTT | CASSGRLAGIGDTQYF
TRBJ2-1 | NA | NA | TRBV27 | TGTGCCAGCAGTTTAGGAGGGGGCGGTATGGATGAGCAGTTCTTC | CASSLGGGGMDEQFF
TRBJ2-5 | TRBD2 | NA | TRBV7-2 | TGTGCCAGCAGCCGGCGCGCTAGCGGCCAGGAGACCCAGTACTTC | CASSRRASGQETQYF
TRBJ2-2 | NA | NA | TRBV3-1/TRBV3-2 | TGTGCCAGCAGCCCGGACTATACCGGGGAGCTGTTTTTT | CASSPDYTGELFF
TRBJ1-5 | TRBD1 | NA | TRBV12-3/TRBV12-4 | TGTGCCAGCAGTTCGACAGGGGATCAGCCCCAGCATTTT | CASSSTGDQPQHF